These 23 T cell receptor beta chains originate from one sample sequenced in a study of T cell responses to AZD1222 COVID-19 vaccine (TCRdb year 2021). What the time point label conveys for this sample: baseline before first vaccination. Libraries were made using the immunoSEQ multiplex PCR assay. The immuneACCESS repertoire file appears here via TCRdb, limited to in-frame rearrangements. These files lack a portion of the clones; in checked studies, under half of the deficit traces to unresolved V genes, and the cause of the others is not known. Present in this sample are about 200,000 clones, about 90% of which were seen just once. More than 7% of the sample goes to the ten largest clones. Sequenced here: peripheral blood, sampled on day 0 of AZD1222 vaccination. These receptors originate from an adult in good health.

The chain carries TRBV9 and TRBJ2-1, with D possibly matching TRBD2 (5 bases). Trimming removed 7 bases from V and 0 bases from J, with 14 bases in between. This CDR3 contains 15 residues. Germline assignment: CDR1 SGDLS and CDR2 YYNGEE. The CDR3 coding sequence is TGTGCCAGCGGCCTAAGCGGATCCTCCTACAATGAGCAGTTCTTC. It translates to CASGLSGSSYNEQFF.

This chain connects TRBV7-9 to TRBJ1-5; no clear D gene. Trimming removed 1 base at V and 5 bases at J, with 6 bases between. The germline V gene has CDR1 SEHNR and CDR2 FQNEAQ (reference sequence). This CDR3 region has 13 residues. The DNA of the CDR3 is TGTGCCAGCAGCTTAGAACTGCATCAGCCCCAGCATTTT. Translated: CASSLELHQPQHF.

The rearrangement joins TRBV19 to TRBJ1-4; possibly TRBD1 for D (6 bases). The CDR3 is made up of 15 amino acids. Trimming removed 1 base at V and 0 bases at J, with 6 bases between. The germline CDR1 and CDR2 sequences are LNHDA and SQIVND (reference sequence). Written as DNA, the CDR3 is TGTGCCAGTAGTATAGGGACAGCAACTAATGAAAAACTGTTTTTT. This encodes CASSIGTATNEKLFF. Full variable domain (rest looked up from reference TRBV19 and TRBJ1-4): DGGITQSPKYLFRKEGQNVTLSCEQNLNHDAMYWYRQDPGQGLRLIYYSQIVNDFQKGDIAEGYSVSREKKESFPLTVTSAQKNPTAFYLCASSIGTATNEKLFFGSGTQLSVL.

This clone has only one observation. The V gene is TRBV6-4, the J gene TRBJ2-2; maybe TRBD1 (6 bases). V was pared by 6 bases and J by 7 bases, with 12 bases between. Germline loops: CDR1 MRHNA, CDR2 SNTAGT. The CDR3 is made up of 13 amino acids. CDR3 DNA: TGTGCCAGCAGCCATAAGGGACACGGGGAGCTGTTTTTT. This gives the protein CASSHKGHGELFF.

This rearrangement joins TRBV27 to TRBJ2-7; D could derive from TRBD1 or TRBD2 (5 bases each). V dropped 7 bases and J dropped 5 bases, with 21 bases sitting between them. This CDR3 has 15 amino acids. Germline CDR1 reads MNHEY; CDR2 reads SMNVEV (reference sequence). CDR3: CASTLGRFTGHEQYF. In DNA form, the CDR3 reads TGTGCCAGCACCCTCGGTCGGTTTACGGGGCACGAGCAGTACTTC.

The rearrangement uses TRBV3-1 (or the pseudogene TRBV3-2) and TRBJ2-1, with D possibly TRBD1 on 6 matching bases. The CDR3 is 17 residues long. Germline lookup yields CDR1 LGHDT and CDR2 YNNKEL (reference sequence). The ends were cut back, 0 bases at V and 0 bases at J, with 12 bases in the middle. CDR3 protein: CASSQDWKQGSYNEQFF. The CDR3 DNA is TGTGCCAGCAGCCAAGATTGGAAACAGGGCTCCTACAATGAGCAGTTCTTC.

The chain uses TRBV9 and TRBJ2-2, with D unclear. Germline V gene data show CDR1 as SGDLS and CDR2 as YYNGEE. The CDR3 has 15 amino acids. V was clipped by 0 bases and J by 0 bases, with 6 bases between them. The CDR3 loop reads CASSVGAANTGELFF. As DNA, the CDR3 is TGTGCCAGCAGCGTAGGGGCAGCGAACACCGGGGAGCTGTTTTTT.

The chain carries TRBV28 and TRBJ1-1, with no clear D. Trimming pared 7 bases from V and 2 bases from J, leaving 8 bases between. The CDR3 totals 12 residues. Per germline, CDR1 MDHEN and CDR2 SYDVKM. CDR3 nucleotides: TGTGCCAGCACGCCAGGCAACACTGAAGCTTTCTTT. Protein sequence: CASTPGNTEAFF.

The chain carries TRBV9 and TRBJ1-5; D unclear. Germline V gives CDR1 SGDLS, CDR2 YYNGEE. Trimming removed 6 bases from V and 0 bases from J, with 10 bases in between. This CDR3 is 14 amino acids long. CDR3 DNA: TGTGCCAGCACGCCACACGATAGCAATCAGCCCCAGCATTTT. This sequence encodes CASTPHDSNQPQHF.

The chain joins TRBV30 to TRBJ2-7; TRBD2 aligns across 8 bases. Trimming took 7 bases from V and 5 from J; bases not matched to a gene: 7. Germline assignment: CDR1 GTSNPN and CDR2 SVGIG (reference sequence). This CDR3 is built from 12 residues. The CDR3: CASHPGGDEQYF. CDR3 nucleotides: TGTGCCTCACACCCCGGGGGGGACGAGCAGTACTTC.

The V call is TRBV5-4, the J call TRBJ1-2; 7 nucleotides match TRBD1. The CDR3 consists of 17 residues. The junction had 15 bases not matched to a gene; V was cut back by 0 bases and J by 7 bases. Germline V gene sequence: CDR1 SGHNT, CDR2 YYREEE (reference sequence). The CDR3 bases are TGTGCCAGCAGCTTGGGAAAAACCGGGACAGTGGGGTTTGGCTACACCTTC. This gives the protein CASSLGKTGTVGFGYTF.

The chain employs TRBV5-1 and TRBJ2-7; D is undetermined. From germline, CDR1 is SGHRS and CDR2 YFSETQ. V was trimmed by 0 bases and J by 1 base, leaving 8 bases between them. This CDR3 contains 14 residues. Written as DNA, the CDR3 is TGCGCCAGCAGCTTGGCCTCTGTTTCCTACGAGCAGTACTTC. Residues: CASSLASVSYEQYF.

V and J are TRBV5-4 and TRBJ1-3; D is undetermined. Germline-derived CDR1 and CDR2 are SGHNT and YYREEE (reference sequence). This CDR3 has 13 residues. V lost 4 bases and J 4 bases, leaving 9 bases between the germline ends. Here the CDR3 DNA reads TGTGCCAGCAGCGGGTCGAGCGGAAACACCATATATTTT. This encodes CASSGSSGNTIYF.

Note on this clone: Other nucleotide sequences from this sample produce the same CDR3. The rearrangement links TRBV7-3 to TRBJ1-1; D remains unclear. The CDR3 totals 13 residues. The germline V gene encodes CDR1 SGHTA and CDR2 FQGTGA. V was cut by 1 base and J by 1 base, with 4 bases left in between. The CDR3 nucleotides read TGTGCCAGCAGCTTAAACAGGAACACTGAAGCTTTCTTT. This codes for CASSLNRNTEAFF.

This chain uses TRBV7-8 with TRBJ1-5; D is undetermined. The V end was cut by 4 bases, the J end by 2 bases, with 9 bases between. Germline assignment: CDR1 SGHVS and CDR2 FQNEAQ. The CDR3 spans 14 residues. CDR3 region: CASSSIDGNQPQHF. In nucleotides, the CDR3 is TGTGCCAGCAGCTCGATCGACGGCAATCAGCCCCAGCATTTT.

The CDR3 DNA follows: TGTGCCAGCAGTCTTTCCAGACTCTACGAGCAGTACTTC. Its translation is CASSLSRLYEQYF. The rearrangement uses TRBV6-2 or TRBV6-3 and TRBJ2-7; unclear D gene. The V gene lost 5 bases and the J gene lost 3 bases, with 11 bases spanning the gap. CDR3 length: 13 residues. CDR1 and CDR2 from the germline V gene are MNHEY and SVGEGT.

The CDR3 sequence: CASSPRLAGDPLTDTQYF. DNA of the CDR3: TGTGCCAGCAGCCCACGACTAGCGGGGGACCCACTCACAGATACGCAGTATTTT. The chain uses TRBV6-4 and TRBJ2-3; TRBD2 agrees at 12 bases. The CDR3 is made up of 18 amino acids. The germline gives CDR1 MRHNA, CDR2 SNTAGT. Trimming at V came to 6 bases and at J to 2 bases, leaving 12 bases not matched to a gene.

The chain couples TRBV4-1 to TRBJ2-5; unclear D gene. The CDR3 has 16 residues. Trimming took 1 base from V and 4 from J, leaving 16 bases between them. Germline V lookup: CDR1 MGHRA, CDR2 YSYEKL. This CDR3 is CASSQGVTPTLETQYF. The CDR3 nucleotides read TGCGCCAGCAGCCAAGGGGTAACTCCGACCCTAGAGACCCAGTACTTC.

In nucleotides, the CDR3 is TGTGCCAGCAGCGTAGTACAGTCCACCGGGGAGCTGTTTTTT. Protein product: CASSVVQSTGELFF. J is TRBJ2-2 and V is TRBV9; no definite D call. The germline V gene has CDR1 SGDLS and CDR2 YYNGEE. This CDR3 region has 14 residues. Deletions cut 0 bases from V and 4 bases from J, with 7 bases between.

The V and J genes are TRBV11-2 and TRBJ1-2; 10 bases are shared with TRBD1. Germline-derived CDR1 and CDR2 are SGHAT and FQNNGV. This CDR3 region has 16 residues. After removal of 2 bases from V and 2 bases from J, the junction contained 5 bases not matched to a gene. CDR3 coding DNA: TGTGCCAGCAGCTTACTGGGACAGGGGCGCAACTATGGCTACACCTTC. Its translation is CASSLLGQGRNYGYTF.

This chain uses TRBV25-1 with TRBJ2-1; D ambiguous. The germline V and J ends were trimmed by 4 bases and 9 bases, with 4 bases remaining between them. The CDR3 covers 10 residues. CDR1 is MGHDK and CDR2 is SYGVNS in the germline V gene. CDR3 sequence: CASSGAEQFF. The CDR3 DNA reads as TGTGCCAGCAGTGGCGCTGAGCAGTTCTTC. Using reference TRBV25-1 and TRBJ2-1 for the parts outside the CDR3, the full variable domain is EADIYQTPRYLVIGTGKKITLECSQTMGHDKMYWYQQDPGMELHLIHYSYGVNSTEKGDLSSESTVSRIRTEHFPLTLESARPSHTSQYLCASSGAEQFFGPGTRLTVL.

The rearrangement uses TRBV5-4 and TRBJ1-2, with 9 bases lining up with TRBD1. The germline gives CDR1 SGHNT, CDR2 YYREEE (reference sequence). Unmatched junction bases numbered 7, after V lost 5 bases and J lost 8 bases. The CDR3 loop spans 13 amino acids. For the CDR3, the DNA is TGTGCCAGCAGTATTACCGGGACAGGGGGCTACACCTTC. Its protein product is CASSITGTGGYTF.

The V call is TRBV7-9, the J call TRBJ2-2; 7 bases line up with TRBD1. The V gene's germline CDR1 is SEHNR and CDR2 FQNEAQ (reference sequence). The V and J ends lost 0 bases and 8 bases, in that order; junction bases with no gene match: 6. The CDR3 sequence is 15 residues long. In DNA form, the CDR3 reads TGTGCCAGCAGCTTAGCGAGAACAGGGGAAGGGGAGCTGTTTTTT. It yields the protein CASSLARTGEGELFF.